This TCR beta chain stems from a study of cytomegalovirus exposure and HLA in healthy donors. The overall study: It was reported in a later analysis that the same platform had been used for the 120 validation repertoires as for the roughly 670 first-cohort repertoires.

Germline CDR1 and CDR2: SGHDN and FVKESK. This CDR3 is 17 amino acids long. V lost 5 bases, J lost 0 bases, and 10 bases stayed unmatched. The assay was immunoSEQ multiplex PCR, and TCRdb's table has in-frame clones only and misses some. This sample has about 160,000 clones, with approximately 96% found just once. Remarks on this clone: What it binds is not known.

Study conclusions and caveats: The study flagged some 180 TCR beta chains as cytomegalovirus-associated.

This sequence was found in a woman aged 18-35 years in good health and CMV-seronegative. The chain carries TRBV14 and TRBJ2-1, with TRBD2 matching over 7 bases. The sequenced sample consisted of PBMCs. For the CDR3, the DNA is TGTGCCAGCAGCTATTCTAGCGGCTTTAGCTCCTACAATGAGCAGTTCTTC. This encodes CASSYSSGFSSYNEQFF.